This is a list of T cell receptor beta chains from one sample in a study of blood T cell repertoires in COVID-19. The method was immunoSEQ multiplex PCR; TCRdb's version includes in-frame clones alone and lacks a portion of them. The sample gives approximately 190,000 clones, about 81% of which show up once; less than 9.5% is in the top ten. Sequences were obtained from peripheral blood. These receptors came from an older woman with COVID-19, enrolled during active disease. The CDR3 runs from the conserved cysteine through the conserved F or W. The D gene is left open where the match is weak. Clone size is shown for a subset of rows, as once, few, many or a class of expanded clone.

TRBJ1-3 . TRBV19 . TGTGCCAGTAGTATAGTTTGGAGCGAACCTGGAAACACCATATATTTT CASSIVWSEPGNTIYF
TRBJ1-2 TRBD1 TRBV7-2 . TGTGCCAGCAGCTTAGGTGGGACAGAAAACTATGGCTACACCTTC CASSLGGTENYGYTF
TRBJ2-5 TRBD1 TRBV5-4 . TGTGCCAGCAGCTTGGGGACAGGGGAAGAGACCCAGTACTTC CASSLGTGEETQYF
TRBJ1-4 . TRBV19 . TGTGCCAGTCGGTTCGGAGAGCTAACTAATGAAAAACTGTTTTTT CASRFGELTNEKLFF
TRBJ2-7 . TRBV5-8 . TGTGCCAGCAGCCTGTTTAGACGGAGGGAGCAGTACTTC CASSLFRRREQYF
TRBJ2-1 . TRBV19 . TGTGCCAGTAGTACCGGCGGGGGCCGAACCTACAATGAGCAGTTCTTC CASSTGGGRTYNEQFF
TRBJ2-7 TRBD1 TRBV5-1 . TGCGCCAGCAGCTTGGGACCGGGACAGGGTCCGGGCGAGCAGTACTTC CASSLGPGQGPGEQYF
TRBJ2-3 . TRBV19 once TGTGCCAGTAGTATCGGACTTATCCCAGATACGCAGTATTTT CASSIGLIPDTQYF
TRBJ2-7 TRBD1 TRBV19 . TGTGCCAGAACACCCCGGGACAGGGGACACGAGCAGTACTTC CARTPRDRGHEQYF
TRBJ2-7 . TRBV5-1 . TGCGCCAGCTCAACGGCGGATAGCTCCTACGAGCAGTACTTC CASSTADSSYEQYF
TRBJ1-1 . TRBV10-3 . TGTGCCATCAGCGTTATACAGGGGAACACTGAAGCTTTCTTT CAISVIQGNTEAFF
TRBJ2-1 TRBD1 TRBV4-2 . TGTGCCAGCAGCCAGGACGTGACAGGGGTAAGGGAGCAGTTCTTC CASSQDVTGVREQFF
TRBJ1-3 TRBD1 TRBV6-5 . TGTGCCAGCACCCTGACAGGGAGCCCTGGAAACACCATATATTTT CASTLTGSPGNTIYF
TRBJ2-7 TRBD1 TRBV28 . TGTGCCAGCAGTTTGGGACAGTGGCCGTACGAGCAGTACTTC CASSLGQWPYEQYF
TRBJ1-1 . TRBV11-1 . TGTGCCAGCAGCTCTGATCACACCTACACTGAAGCTTTCTTT CASSSDHTYTEAFF
TRBJ2-7 TRBD2 TRBV28 once TGTGCCAGCGGAACTAGCGGGCTTATCTACGAGCAGTACTTC CASGTSGLIYEQYF
TRBJ2-3 . TRBV7-2 . TGTGCCAGCCGCGGTTCTTACACAGATACGCAGTATTTT CASRGSYTDTQYF